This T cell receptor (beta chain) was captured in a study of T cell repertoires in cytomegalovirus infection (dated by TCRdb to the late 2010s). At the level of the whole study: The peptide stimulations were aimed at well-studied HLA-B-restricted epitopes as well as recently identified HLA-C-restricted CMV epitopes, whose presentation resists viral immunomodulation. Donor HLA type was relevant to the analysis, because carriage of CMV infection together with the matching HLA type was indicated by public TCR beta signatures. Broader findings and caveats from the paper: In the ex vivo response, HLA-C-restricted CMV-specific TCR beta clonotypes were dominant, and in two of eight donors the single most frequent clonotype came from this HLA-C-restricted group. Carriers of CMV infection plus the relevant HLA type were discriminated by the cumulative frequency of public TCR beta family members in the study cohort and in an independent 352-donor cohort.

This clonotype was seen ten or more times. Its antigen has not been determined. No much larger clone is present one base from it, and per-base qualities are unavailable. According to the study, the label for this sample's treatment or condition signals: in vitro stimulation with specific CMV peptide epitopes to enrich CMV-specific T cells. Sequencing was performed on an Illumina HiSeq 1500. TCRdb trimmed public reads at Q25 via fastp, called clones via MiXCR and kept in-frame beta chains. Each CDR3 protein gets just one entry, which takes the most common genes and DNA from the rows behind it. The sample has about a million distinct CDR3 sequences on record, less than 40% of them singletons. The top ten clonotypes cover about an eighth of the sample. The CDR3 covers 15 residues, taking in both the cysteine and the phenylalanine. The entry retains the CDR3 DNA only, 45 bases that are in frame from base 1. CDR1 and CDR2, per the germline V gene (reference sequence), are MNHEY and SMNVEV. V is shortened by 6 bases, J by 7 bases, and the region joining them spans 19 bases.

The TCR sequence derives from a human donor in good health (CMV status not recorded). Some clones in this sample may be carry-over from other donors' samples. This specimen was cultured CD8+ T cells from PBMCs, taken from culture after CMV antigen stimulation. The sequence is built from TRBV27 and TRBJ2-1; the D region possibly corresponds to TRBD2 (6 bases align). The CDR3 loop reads CASSPKAGFRNEQFF. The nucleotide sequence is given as TGTGCCAGCAGCCCCAAGGCGGGGTTCCGGAATGAGCAGTTCTTC.